The next 25 T cell receptor beta chains were all read from a single sample in a study of cytomegalovirus exposure and HLA in healthy donors. The PCR contained 60 Vbeta and 13 Jbeta primers. Only in-frame clones appear in the TCRdb table, and some are missing; sequencing was by immunoSEQ multiplex PCR. The table shows 110,000 to 150,000 clones, with roughly 82% occurring only once. The sequenced sample was PBMCs. These receptor sequences come from a young man in good health and CMV-seropositive.

V is TRBV28 and J is TRBJ2-7, with 7 bases aligning to TRBD2. CDR3 length: 15 amino acids. The V gene end was trimmed by 5 bases and the J gene end by 0 bases; junction bases not matched to a gene: 7. Germline values: CDR1 MDHEN, CDR2 SYDVKM. In nucleotides, the CDR3 is TGTGCCAGCAGTCCCCTGGGGGGGACCTCCTACGAGCAGTACTTC. The encoded protein is CASSPLGGTSYEQYF.

This clone has a single count. The chain couples TRBV27 to TRBJ1-5; possibly TRBD1 for D (5 bases). V shed 5 bases and J shed 0 bases, with 14 bases lying between them. This CDR3 comprises 16 residues. Germline V CDR1 and CDR2: MNHEY, SMNVEV (reference sequence). The chain's CDR3 is CASSVSGRYSNQPQHF. CDR3 nucleotides: TGTGCCAGCAGTGTTTCAGGGCGATATAGCAATCAGCCCCAGCATTTT.

CDR3 sequence (DNA): TGTGCCAGGGAGGGGTTCCGGAGCTCCTACGAGCAGTACTTC. Amino acids: CAREGFRSSYEQYF. The V and J genes are TRBV6-4 and TRBJ2-7, with D maybe TRBD2 (6 bases). The V gene lost 9 bases and the J gene lost 0 bases, with 15 bases spanning the gap. Germline loops: CDR1 MRHNA, CDR2 SNTAGT. The CDR3 is 14 amino acids.

This clone was detected only once. The chain couples TRBV14 to TRBJ2-7, with no clear D. The CDR3 sequence is 12 residues long. CDR1 and CDR2 from the germline V gene are SGHDN and FVKESK. The V end was cut by 0 bases, the J end by 2 bases, with 2 bases between. CDR3 amino acids: CASSQDTYEQYF. The DNA of the CDR3 is TGTGCCAGCAGCCAAGACACCTACGAGCAGTACTTC.

The chain recombines TRBV4-1 with TRBJ2-3, with a possible D match to TRBD1 (5 bases). CDR3 length: 16 residues. V lost 0 bases to trimming and J lost 2 bases, with 12 bases between them. Germline V gene lookup returns CDR1 MGHRA and CDR2 YSYEKL. The DNA for the CDR3 is TGCGCCAGCAGCCAAGAGGTCAAGGGGTACACAGATACGCAGTATTTT. Protein: CASSQEVKGYTDTQYF.

The genes are TRBV6-1 and TRBJ2-1; D ambiguous. The ends were cut back, 8 bases at V and 4 bases at J, with 6 bases in the middle. The germline CDR1 and CDR2 sequences are MNHNS and SASEGT. The CDR3 totals 11 residues. CDR3 sequence: CASGEYNEQFF. In nucleotides, the CDR3 is TGTGCCAGCGGAGAGTACAATGAGCAGTTCTTC.

The gene calls are TRBV4-1 and TRBJ1-3; D is perhaps TRBD1 (6 bases). Germline loops: CDR1 MGHRA, CDR2 YSYEKL. The CDR3 is 18 residues long. With 4 bases removed from V and 2 bases from J, the gap between germline ends came to 21 bases. CDR3 bases: TGCGCCAGCAGCCCTAAACTATACACACAGGGTACTGGAAACACCATATATTTT. This encodes CASSPKLYTQGTGNTIYF.

The rearrangement joins TRBV6-1 to TRBJ1-1, with no clear D. Per the germline V gene, CDR1 is MNHNS and CDR2 is SASEGT. CDR3 length: 15 amino acids. Trimming took off 2 bases at V and 3 bases at J, with 13 bases between the two ends. CDR3 sequence reads: CASSETSVEDTEAFF. The CDR3 DNA follows: TGTGCCAGCAGTGAAACGTCGGTCGAGGACACTGAAGCTTTCTTT.

This chain links TRBV28 with TRBJ2-5, with 8 bases identical to TRBD1. This CDR3 region has 13 residues. Germline loops: CDR1 MDHEN, CDR2 SYDVKM. After removal of 9 bases from V and 5 bases from J, the junction contained 8 bases not matched to a gene. CDR3 DNA: TGTGCCAGTAGGCGACAGGGGAAGGAGACCCAGTACTTC. Encoded protein: CASRRQGKETQYF.

The V gene is TRBV9, the J gene TRBJ2-7; 9 positions match TRBD1. CDR1 and CDR2 from the germline V gene are SGDLS and YYNGEE. Losses at the gene ends were 0 bases for V and 0 bases for J; bases not matched to a gene: 4. The CDR3 totals 16 residues. CDR3 in DNA: TGTGCCAGCAGCGTAGGATCGACAGGGGGCTCCTACGAGCAGTACTTC. Protein: CASSVGSTGGSYEQYF.

The V gene is TRBV7-9, the J gene TRBJ2-7; the D is unclear. Per germline, CDR1 SEHNR and CDR2 FQNEAQ (reference sequence). CDR3 size: 12 residues. V lost 5 bases and J lost 1, with 6 bases in between. The CDR3 region has the DNA TGTGCCAGCAGCCCCCTATCCTACGAGCAGTACTTC. This sequence encodes CASSPLSYEQYF.

This chain links TRBV13 with TRBJ2-6; D unresolved. The CDR3 totals 14 residues. Germline assignment: CDR1 PRHDT and CDR2 FYEKMQ (reference sequence). V lost 5 bases and J 3 bases, leaving 8 bases between the germline ends. The CDR3 region has the DNA TGTGCCAGCAGCCTCCACTATGGGGCCAACGTCCTGACTTTC. Its protein is CASSLHYGANVLTF. Variable domain in full (rest from reference TRBV13 and TRBJ2-6): AAGVIQSPRHLIKEKRETATLKCYPIPRHDTVYWYQQGPGQDPQFLISFYEKMQSDKGSIPDRFSAQQFSDYHSELNMSSLELGDSALYFCASSLHYGANVLTFGAGSRLTVL.

This clone was seen only once. This sequence joins TRBV7-3 and TRBJ2-2; 9 bases agree with TRBD1. This CDR3 is 15 amino acids long. Germline-derived CDR1 and CDR2 are SGHTA and FQGTGA. With V trimmed by 4 bases and J by 4 bases, 4 bases remained unmatched. The DNA for the CDR3 is TGTGCCAGCAGCTCTCCGGGACAGGGCACCGGGGAGCTGTTTTTT. Amino acids: CASSSPGQGTGELFF.

The rearrangement uses TRBV28 and TRBJ2-7; 7 bases are a match to TRBD1. J was trimmed by 3 bases and V by 2 bases; bases with no gene match: 7. This CDR3 contains 15 residues. Germline V CDR1 and CDR2: MDHEN, SYDVKM. In DNA form, the CDR3 reads TGTGCCAGCAGTTTAGGTGGGCAGGGGGTCTACGAGCAGTACTTC. Protein sequence: CASSLGGQGVYEQYF.

This clone appeared once. V and J are TRBV18 and TRBJ2-7; the D gene is possibly TRBD2 (5 bases). This CDR3 is built from 16 residues. Trimming removed 1 base from V and 5 bases from J, with 18 bases in between. Germline CDR1 and CDR2: KGHSH and LQKENI. CDR3 in DNA: TGTGCCAGCTCACCACGAGAGAGGGAGCGACCCCACGAGCAGTACTTC. This sequence encodes CASSPRERERPHEQYF. The variable domain in full, with the rest retrieved from reference TRBV18 and TRBJ2-7, is NAGVMQNPRHLVRRRGQEARLRCSPMKGHSHVYWYRQLPEEGLKFMVYLQKENIIDESGMPKERFSAEFPKEGPSILRIQQVVRGDSAAYFCASSPRERERPHEQYFGPGTRLTVT.

This clone was observed once. The chain employs TRBV10-3 and TRBJ2-7; D remains unclear. Trimming shortened V by 2 bases and J by 6 bases, and 2 bases separated the two germline ends. This CDR3 contains 10 residues. CDR1 is ENHRY, CDR2 SYGVKD, per germline. The CDR3 DNA reads TGTGCCATCAGTGAGCGCGAGCAGTACTTC. This codes for CAISEREQYF.

The chain has TRBV28 and TRBJ1-2; 8 bases are a match to TRBD1. V shed 5 bases and J 4 bases; nucleotides not matched to a gene: 9. The CDR3 runs 15 residues. The germline CDR1 and CDR2 sequences are MDHEN and SYDVKM. CDR3 in amino acids: CASSPLPQGAYGYTF. The CDR3, as DNA: TGTGCCAGCAGTCCGTTACCTCAGGGGGCCTATGGCTACACCTTC.

This chain joins TRBV9 and TRBJ1-1; D unresolved. The ends were cut back, 0 bases at V and 3 bases at J, with 9 bases in the middle. Germline V gene sequence: CDR1 SGDLS, CDR2 YYNGEE. This CDR3 has 14 residues. CDR3 sequence: CASSVDHADTEAFF. CDR3 sequence (DNA): TGTGCCAGCAGCGTAGATCATGCGGACACTGAAGCTTTCTTT.

This chain uses TRBV4-1 with TRBJ2-6; perhaps TRBD2 as D (7 bases). V shed 3 bases and J shed 4 bases, with 16 bases lying between them. Germline CDR1 and CDR2: MGHRA and YSYEKL. The CDR3 is 17 residues long. CDR3 sequence reads: CASSQGRGASGANVLTF. For the CDR3, the DNA is TGCGCCAGCAGCCAGGGGAGGGGGGCCTCAGGGGCCAACGTCCTGACTTTC.

V usage is TRBV7-2 and J usage is TRBJ2-1; TRBD2 aligns across 9 bases. Trimming cost V 4 bases and J 7 bases; bases outside gene matches: 11. The CDR3 sequence is 16 residues long. Germline CDR1 reads SGHTA; CDR2 reads FQGNSA. In nucleotides, the CDR3 is TGTGCCAGCAGCTCCGGGGCGGGAGGGCCCTTAAATGAGCAGTTCTTC. Its translation: CASSSGAGGPLNEQFF.

The table lists this clone with a count of one. This chain uses TRBV30 with TRBJ1-2; a possible D gene is TRBD1 (6 bases). Per the germline V gene, CDR1 is GTSNPN and CDR2 is SVGIG (reference sequence). Trimming took 0 bases from V and 2 from J, leaving 13 bases between them. The CDR3 spans 15 residues. CDR3 in DNA: TGTGCCTGGAGTGTTCTGAGGGGGATAAACTATGGCTACACCTTC. Amino acids: CAWSVLRGINYGYTF.

V and J are TRBV4-1 and TRBJ2-7, with a possible D match to TRBD2 (6 bases). V was trimmed by 8 bases and J by 0 bases, leaving 11 bases between them. The germline gives CDR1 MGHRA, CDR2 YSYEKL. This CDR3 is built from 13 residues. CDR3 coding DNA: TGCGCCAGCGGGGGGTTTCGCTCCTACGAGCAGTACTTC. Translating it yields CASGGFRSYEQYF.

The chain links TRBV6-5 to TRBJ2-7; 7 bases align to TRBD2. The CDR3 is 14 residues long. Trimming at V came to 4 bases and at J to 6 bases, leaving 9 bases not matched to a gene. Per the germline V gene, CDR1 is MNHEY and CDR2 is SVGAGI. Here the CDR3 DNA reads TGTGCCAGCAGTTCCCCTGGGGGGGTACGCGAGCAGTACTTC. Protein product: CASSSPGGVREQYF.

V usage is TRBV18 and J usage is TRBJ1-1, with a tentative D call TRBD1 (6 bases). Germline values: CDR1 KGHSH, CDR2 LQKENI. The V gene lost 4 bases and the J gene lost 4 bases, with 13 bases spanning the gap. The CDR3 is 14 residues long. CDR3 coding DNA: TGTGCCAGCTCACTCGGACAGCAACTCACTGAAGCTTTCTTT. Amino acids: CASSLGQQLTEAFF.

The chain couples TRBV7-9 to TRBJ2-2; D unclear. Between the trimmed V and J ends, which lost 4 bases and 1 base, there was a span of 7 bases. Germline CDR1 reads SEHNR; CDR2 reads FQNEAQ (reference sequence). CDR3 length: 14 residues. CDR3 sequence (DNA): TGTGCCAGCAGCTATGGCGGGAACACCGGGGAGCTGTTTTTT. Translation gives CASSYGGNTGELFF.